What follows describes a single T cell receptor beta chain. Trimming cost V 10 bases and J 2 bases, with 21 bases left between them. Germline CDR1 and CDR2: LNHDA and SQIVND (reference sequence). The CDR3 sequence is 16 residues long. The data were produced by immunoSEQ multiplex PCR, yet TCRdb's version contains in-frame clones alone and is incomplete. Of approximately 40,000 clones listed, 80% to 95% were seen once; the top ten hold around 0.39%. This record comes from a study of T cell changes during pregnancy in multiple sclerosis. This clonotype was obtained from a female donor in good health, enrolled as a control in a pregnancy study. The V and J genes are TRBV19 and TRBJ1-5; D is possibly TRBD1 (5 bases). The sequencing here drew on CD4+ T cells from peripheral blood mononuclear cells, taken in the third trimester of pregnancy. This chain's CDR3 is CATALGRGYGNQPQHF. CDR3 sequence (DNA): TGTGCCACGGCCCTAGGGAGGGGCTACGGCAATCAGCCCCAGCATTTT.